Given below is one T cell receptor (beta chain) in context. Germline lookup yields CDR1 SGHTA and CDR2 FQGTGA. Trimming at V came to 6 bases and at J to 4 bases, leaving 7 bases not matched to a gene. This CDR3 contains 14 residues. This entry is derived from a study of blood T cell repertoires in COVID-19. TCRdb's table, derived via immunoSEQ multiplex PCR, lists solely in-frame clones and lacks some. The sample lists nearly 300,000 clones, about four fifths seen once, with approximately 1.5% in the top ten. The TCR originated in a human donor with COVID-19, enrolled during active disease. The donor label of this sample is uncertain. The J gene is TRBJ1-2, the V gene TRBV7-3; 8 nucleotides line up with TRBD1. The material sequenced was peripheral blood. CDR3 sequence (DNA): TGTGCCAGCAGGCCCCGGGACAGGATCTATGGCTACACCTTC. Protein sequence: CASRPRDRIYGYTF.